Listed below are T cell receptor beta chains from one sample, sequenced in a study of blood T cell repertoires in COVID-19. The table came from immunoSEQ multiplex PCR; TCRdb's copy has only in-frame clones and leaves some out. The sample holds around 240,000 clones, roughly 84% seen once. Sequencing input: peripheral blood. These receptors were obtained from a man aged 40-55 years with acute or convalescent COVID-19. CDR3s include the opening cysteine and the closing phenylalanine or tryptophan. Some rows have no size entry. The others give once, few or many, or a class for an expanded clone.

v_call: TRBV2; clone_size: .; j_call: TRBJ1-6; cdr3_aa: CASSDSSYNSPLHF
v_call: TRBV3-1/TRBV3-2; clone_size: once; j_call: TRBJ2-1; cdr3_aa: CASSLFGGPNEQFF
v_call: TRBV23-1; clone_size: .; j_call: TRBJ1-3; cdr3_aa: CASSPPRPAGSPGNTIYF
v_call: TRBV30; clone_size: .; j_call: TRBJ2-2; cdr3_aa: CACPAGKGNTGELFF
v_call: TRBV6-5; clone_size: .; j_call: TRBJ1-2; cdr3_aa: CASRHGAGGKDGYTF
v_call: TRBV30; clone_size: .; j_call: TRBJ2-5; cdr3_aa: CAWTSGAQETQYF
v_call: TRBV28; clone_size: .; j_call: TRBJ1-5; cdr3_aa: CASSSPGQFSNQPQHF
v_call: TRBV5-4; clone_size: .; j_call: TRBJ1-1; cdr3_aa: CASSRQQGANTEAFF
v_call: TRBV4-1; clone_size: .; j_call: TRBJ1-2; cdr3_aa: CASSKRDANGYTF
v_call: TRBV4-2; clone_size: .; j_call: TRBJ2-7; cdr3_aa: CASSLESGDFSSEQYF
v_call: TRBV4-3; clone_size: few; j_call: TRBJ1-4; cdr3_aa: CASSQTPSNEKLFF
v_call: TRBV5-1; clone_size: .; j_call: TRBJ1-2; cdr3_aa: CASSLVGREGGYTF
v_call: TRBV12-3/TRBV12-4; clone_size: .; j_call: TRBJ1-2; cdr3_aa: CASSFDRDGYTF
v_call: TRBV7-3; clone_size: .; j_call: TRBJ1-1; cdr3_aa: CASSPGQIYTEAFF
v_call: TRBV5-1; clone_size: .; j_call: TRBJ1-6; cdr3_aa: CASSLGDREVNNSPLHF
v_call: TRBV6-6; clone_size: .; j_call: TRBJ1-5; cdr3_aa: CASSLPTGGQGNQPQHF
v_call: TRBV29-1; clone_size: .; j_call: TRBJ1-1; cdr3_aa: CSVQNTEAFF
v_call: TRBV18; clone_size: .; j_call: TRBJ2-7; cdr3_aa: CASSGPFPLAGLYEQYF
v_call: TRBV7-3; clone_size: .; j_call: TRBJ2-5; cdr3_aa: CASSLIQGQETQYF
v_call: TRBV7-8; clone_size: .; j_call: TRBJ1-1; cdr3_aa: CASSSDSSRSEAFF
v_call: TRBV6-1; clone_size: .; j_call: TRBJ1-5; cdr3_aa: CASSEMGGGYSNQPQHF
v_call: TRBV7-3; clone_size: .; j_call: TRBJ2-2; cdr3_aa: CASRPGGPGELFF
v_call: TRBV5-1; clone_size: .; j_call: TRBJ1-5; cdr3_aa: CASSFNRGNQPQHF
v_call: TRBV25-1; clone_size: .; j_call: TRBJ2-3; cdr3_aa: CASSESVTDTQYF
v_call: TRBV5-4; clone_size: .; j_call: TRBJ1-2; cdr3_aa: CASSYSGTSGSFYGYTF
v_call: TRBV11-3; clone_size: .; j_call: TRBJ2-1; cdr3_aa: CASSPDRGSYNEQFF
v_call: TRBV11-3; clone_size: .; j_call: TRBJ2-7; cdr3_aa: CASSTGTGGNEQYF
v_call: TRBV6-5; clone_size: .; j_call: TRBJ1-2; cdr3_aa: CASTDGAGRGGYTF
v_call: TRBV5-1; clone_size: .; j_call: TRBJ1-2; cdr3_aa: CASSLRQDQNGYTF
v_call: TRBV5-6; clone_size: .; j_call: TRBJ1-2; cdr3_aa: CASSLGSGFPYGYTF
v_call: TRBV6-5; clone_size: .; j_call: TRBJ1-4; cdr3_aa: CASSYSNGQYNEKLFF
v_call: TRBV19; clone_size: once; j_call: TRBJ2-2; cdr3_aa: CASSLRATGIGELFF
v_call: TRBV4-1; clone_size: few; j_call: TRBJ2-7; cdr3_aa: CASSHVRAGTGNYEQYF
v_call: TRBV13; clone_size: .; j_call: TRBJ2-6; cdr3_aa: CASSLGQGRSGANVLTF
v_call: TRBV10-2; clone_size: .; j_call: TRBJ2-2; cdr3_aa: CASRYRESGELFF
v_call: TRBV6-1; clone_size: few; j_call: TRBJ2-7; cdr3_aa: CASSDRGYEQYF
v_call: TRBV5-6; clone_size: .; j_call: TRBJ2-5; cdr3_aa: CASSLLAGVKETQYF
v_call: TRBV5-1; clone_size: few; j_call: TRBJ1-4; cdr3_aa: CASSAPGQSNEKLFF
v_call: TRBV7-8; clone_size: .; j_call: TRBJ2-1; cdr3_aa: CASSLPPGVEQFF
v_call: TRBV5-6; clone_size: .; j_call: TRBJ2-7; cdr3_aa: CASSSDSSPLEQYF
v_call: TRBV11-2; clone_size: once; j_call: TRBJ1-2; cdr3_aa: CASSVLDRGGGYTF
v_call: TRBV25-1; clone_size: .; j_call: TRBJ1-6; cdr3_aa: CASSEQRFPLHF
v_call: TRBV14; clone_size: .; j_call: TRBJ2-5; cdr3_aa: CASSQFGGGQETQYF
v_call: TRBV7-9; clone_size: .; j_call: TRBJ2-3; cdr3_aa: CASSESGHTDTQYF
v_call: TRBV3-1/TRBV3-2; clone_size: .; j_call: TRBJ2-2; cdr3_aa: CASSQGAGYTGELFF
v_call: TRBV6-6; clone_size: .; j_call: TRBJ1-2; cdr3_aa: CASSYSSIYGYTF
v_call: TRBV7-3; clone_size: .; j_call: TRBJ2-5; cdr3_aa: CASSADHATQYF
v_call: TRBV19; clone_size: few; j_call: TRBJ2-2; cdr3_aa: CASSISPANTGELFF
v_call: TRBV9; clone_size: .; j_call: TRBJ1-1; cdr3_aa: CASSGPGAGPNTEAFF
v_call: TRBV2; clone_size: .; j_call: TRBJ2-1; cdr3_aa: CASRLRRGGSYNEQFF
v_call: TRBV19; clone_size: .; j_call: TRBJ2-7; cdr3_aa: CASSPVDRTSTYEQYF
v_call: TRBV5-6; clone_size: .; j_call: TRBJ2-7; cdr3_aa: CASSQLGQGRSYEQYF